This TCR beta chain stems from a study of blood T cell repertoires in COVID-19. Study-wide context: PBMCs, B-cell-depleted T cells, or T cells were the source of the cDNA or gDNA that made up the material.

Per the authors' pipeline: Reference gene primers were amplified, and this amplification served to estimate nucleated cell counts. TCRdb keeps only in-frame clones here, not all; method: immunoSEQ multiplex PCR. V and J calls plus clone size are reproduced from that table; the DNA served to infer D and trimming. The sample lists approximately 210,000 clones; 89% were seen once. The CDR3 loop spans 14 amino acids. Unmatched junction bases numbered 10, after V lost 6 bases and J lost 6 bases. CDR1 is MRHNA and CDR2 is SNTAGT in the germline V gene. Sequenced material: peripheral blood. This chain links TRBV6-4 with TRBJ1-1; 7 nucleotides match TRBD1. This clonotype was obtained from a woman in her 40s with acute or convalescent COVID-19. The CDR3 bases are TGTGCCAGCAGGACCCAGGGGGGAAGCGCTGAAGCTTTCTTT. Translation: CASRTQGGSAEAFF.